Shown below are 19 T cell receptor beta chains from a single sample sequenced in a study of T cells after yellow fever vaccination. A single record per CDR3 protein comes from TCRdb applying MiXCR to the 5' RACE reads. In the table there are about 300,000 distinct CDR3 sequences, about 6.9% of which are singletons. Sequenced material: PBMCs, taken roughly seven weeks after the first yellow fever vaccination. The receptors derive from a man younger than 30 who received the YFV17D yellow fever vaccine.

This clonotype has at least ten counts. V and J are TRBV25-1 and TRBJ2-1; weak D call: TRBD2 (6 bases). From germline, CDR1 is MGHDK and CDR2 SYGVNS. The V end lost 1 base, the J end lost 3 bases, and 10 bases lay between the germline ends. The CDR3 length is 15 residues. The CDR3 sequence: CASSEFRGDYNEQFF. The CDR3 DNA is TGTGCCAGCAGTGAATTTCGCGGGGACTACAATGAGCAGTTCTTC.

This rearrangement joins TRBV14 to TRBJ1-1, with D perhaps TRBD1 (5 bases). The CDR3 is 14 amino acids. V was trimmed by 4 bases and J by 4 bases, leaving 13 bases between them. Germline values: CDR1 SGHDN, CDR2 FVKESK. The CDR3 spells CASSPQVWGTEAFF. The CDR3 DNA follows: TGTGCCAGCAGCCCACAGGTTTGGGGCACTGAAGCTTTCTTT. Looking up the rest from reference TRBV14 and TRBJ1-1 gives the full variable domain: EAGVTQFPSHSVIEKGQTVTLRCDPISGHDNLYWYRRVMGKEIKFLLHFVKESKQDESGMPNNRFLAERTGGTYSTLKVQPAELEDSGVYFCASSPQVWGTEAFFGQGTRLTVV.

This clonotype occurred many times. The V and J genes are TRBV29-1 and TRBJ1-5, with a weak D call TRBD1 (6 bases). The CDR3 is made up of 13 amino acids. Trimming took off 6 bases at V and 4 bases at J, with 13 bases between the two ends. CDR1 and CDR2 from the germline V gene are SQVTM and ANQGSEA. This CDR3 reads CSVATGLNQPQHF. The CDR3 DNA sequence: TGCAGCGTGGCAACAGGGTTAAATCAGCCCCAGCATTTT.

This clonotype was counted ten times or more. V gene TRBV5-6 combines with J gene TRBJ2-5; 11 bases fit TRBD2. The CDR3 totals 14 residues. V trimming: 4 bases; J trimming: 9 bases; junction bases outside the gene matches: 8. CDR1 and CDR2 (germline): SGHDT, YYEEEE. CDR3 bases: TGTGCCAGCAGCCAGACTAGCGGGGTCGGGCCCCAGTACTTC. The encoded protein is CASSQTSGVGPQYF.

A few counts support this clonotype. This chain links TRBV7-2 with TRBJ2-7; D gene uncertain. Trimming removed 1 base from V and 3 bases from J, with 13 bases in between. Germline V gives CDR1 SGHTA, CDR2 FQGNSA. CDR3 length: 15 amino acids. CDR3 sequence: CASSLDPGLNYEQYF. In DNA, the CDR3 is TGTGCCAGCAGCTTAGATCCGGGCTTGAACTACGAGCAGTACTTC.

At least ten counts were recorded for this clonotype. The chain employs TRBV20-1 and TRBJ1-4; TRBD1 aligns across 7 bases. The germline gives CDR1 DFQATT, CDR2 SNEGSKA (reference sequence). This CDR3 has 13 residues. The V and J ends lost 6 bases and 7 bases, in that order; junction bases with no gene match: 8. CDR3 protein: CSATGEWGEKLFF. The DNA for the CDR3 is TGCAGTGCCACAGGGGAATGGGGTGAAAAACTGTTTTTT.

The sample holds many counts of this clonotype. The genes are TRBV5-4 and TRBJ2-6; TRBD1 matches 11 bases. The CDR3 sequence is 17 residues long. Germline CDR1 is SGHNT and CDR2 is YYREEE (reference sequence). V was clipped by 4 bases and J by 0 bases; unmatched bases: 3. Here the CDR3 DNA reads TGTGCCAGCAGCACCGGACAGGGGGCCTCTGGGGCCAACGTCCTGACTTTC. This encodes CASSTGQGASGANVLTF.

This rearrangement joins TRBV29-1 to TRBJ2-3; D remains unclear. The germline CDR1 and CDR2 sequences are SQVTM and ANQGSEA. Trimming pared 1 base from V and 5 bases from J, leaving 10 bases between. The CDR3 totals 13 residues. The CDR3 nucleotides are TGCAGCGTTGAAGGAGTTGTGAAAGATACGCAGTATTTT. Encoded protein: CSVEGVVKDTQYF.

There are a few counts of this clonotype. V is TRBV7-9 and J is TRBJ1-1; perhaps TRBD1 as D (5 bases). This CDR3 has 12 amino acids. Germline values: CDR1 SEHNR, CDR2 FQNEAQ (reference sequence). The V end was cut by 5 bases, the J end by 7 bases, with 11 bases between. CDR3 coding DNA: TGTGCCAGCAGCCCCCGGGACGGTGAAGCTTTCTTT. This gives the protein CASSPRDGEAFF.

This clonotype came up a few times. The gene calls are TRBV20-1 and TRBJ1-1; D remains ambiguous. Trimming took 5 bases from V and 8 from J, leaving 9 bases between them. This CDR3 comprises 10 residues. The V gene's germline CDR1 is DFQATT and CDR2 SNEGSKA (reference sequence). In DNA form, the CDR3 reads TGCAGTGCTGCACACCGGGAAGCTTTCTTT. This gives the protein CSAAHREAFF.

This clonotype was detected a few times. The J gene is TRBJ2-7, the V gene TRBV2; D might be TRBD1 (5 bases). The germline V gene encodes CDR1 SNHLY and CDR2 FYNNEI. With 6 bases removed from V and 4 bases from J, the gap between germline ends came to 7 bases. There are 11 residues in the CDR3. CDR3 nucleotides: TGTGCCAGCAGAGGGGCTTACGAGCAGTACTTC. Translation: CASRGAYEQYF.

This clonotype occurred a few times. The genes are TRBV6-1 and TRBJ2-2; D uncertain. Trimming stripped 8 bases from V and 1 base from J, with 11 bases between. The CDR3 runs 14 residues. In germline, CDR1 is MNHNS, CDR2 SASEGT. The CDR3, as DNA: TGTGCCAGCTATCCCCAGATGAACACCGGGGAGCTGTTTTTT. Translating gives CASYPQMNTGELFF.

The chain links TRBV20-1 to TRBJ2-3, with TRBD2 identical over 10 bases. There are 17 residues in the CDR3. Germline V gene data show CDR1 as DFQATT and CDR2 as SNEGSKA (reference sequence). The junction had 10 bases not matched to a gene; V was cut back by 0 bases and J by 4 bases. In DNA, the CDR3 is TGCAGTGCTAGAGATGCGGAGCGGGGGGGCCGGCCAGATACGCAGTATTTT. The encoded protein is CSARDAERGGRPDTQYF.

This clonotype has a count of ten or more. This chain joins TRBV29-1 and TRBJ2-5, with D hard to call. Trimming removed 5 bases from V and 4 bases from J, with 11 bases in between. Per the germline V gene, CDR1 is SQVTM and CDR2 is ANQGSEA. The CDR3 runs to 12 residues. CDR3 sequence: CSVRSSGETQYF. The CDR3 region has the DNA TGCAGCGTTAGGAGCAGTGGAGAGACCCAGTACTTC.

At least ten counts were recorded for this clonotype. This sequence joins TRBV10-3 and TRBJ2-1; D is unresolved. The CDR3 length is 13 residues. CDR1 is ENHRY, CDR2 SYGVKD, per germline. The CDR3 DNA reads TGTGCAGGGTCTGAGAGCTCCTACAATGAGCAGTTCTTC. It specifies CAGSESSYNEQFF.

Ten or more counts support this clonotype. The V and J genes are TRBV4-3 and TRBJ1-2; no definite D call. The length of the CDR3 is 16 residues. Looked up from germline, CDR1 is LGHNA and CDR2 is YSLEER. The ends were cut back, 6 bases at V and 8 bases at J, with 25 bases in the middle. CDR3 amino acids: CASSPSLFDQKDGYTF. Written as DNA, the CDR3 is TGCGCCAGCAGTCCCTCTCTCTTCGACCAAAAGGACGGCTACACCTTC.

This clonotype was seen a handful of times. The chain combines TRBV24-1 with TRBJ1-1, with 10 bases matching TRBD1. Germline V CDR1 and CDR2: KGHDR, SFDVKD. The V and J ends lost 7 bases and 6 bases, in that order; junction bases with no gene match: 7. This CDR3 has 14 amino acids. The CDR3: CATSPGQGSSEAFF. The CDR3 DNA reads TGTGCCACCAGCCCGGGACAGGGGTCTTCTGAAGCTTTCTTT.

This clonotype was observed at least ten times. The chain joins TRBV11-2 to TRBJ2-1; D is perhaps TRBD2 (6 bases). The germline V gene encodes CDR1 SGHAT and CDR2 FQNNGV. This CDR3 is 16 amino acids long. V gave up 2 bases and J gave up 1 base, with 12 bases separating them. CDR3 DNA: TGTGCCAGCAGCTTAAATTGGGGGGATTCCTACAATGAGCAGTTCTTC. It encodes CASSLNWGDSYNEQFF.

This sequence joins TRBV18 and TRBJ2-2; D is uncertain. The CDR3 runs to 16 residues. Germline CDR1 reads KGHSH; CDR2 reads LQKENI. The V end lost 0 bases, the J end lost 3 bases, and 11 bases lay between the germline ends. Here the CDR3 reads CASSPPSRMDTGELFF. The DNA of the CDR3 is TGTGCCAGCTCACCACCGAGCAGAATGGACACCGGGGAGCTGTTTTTT.